Listed here is a single TCR beta chain. The data stem from a study of blood T cell repertoires in COVID-19. Study summary: The cDNA or gDNA used as material had been derived from T cells, B-cell-depleted T cells, or PBMCs.

The CDR3 covers 14 residues. Trimming stripped 4 bases from V and 5 bases from J, with 14 bases between. Germline lookup yields CDR1 MNHEY and CDR2 SMNVEV (reference sequence). Sequencing used immunoSEQ multiplex PCR; TCRdb keeps in-frame clones, though not all of them. The sample records hundreds of thousands of clones, 75% to 95% being singletons. The source material was PBMCs or T cells enriched from blood (not recorded which). The gene calls are TRBV27 and TRBJ2-5; TRBD1 is a possible D gene (5 bases). This clonotype was obtained from a young woman who had recovered from COVID-19. This CDR3 is CASSSGQGDETQYF. CDR3 in DNA: TGTGCCAGCAGTTCTGGGCAGGGCGACGAGACCCAGTACTTC.